Within the sample, the clone carrying this T cell receptor beta chain is medium-sized. Germline V gene lookup returns CDR1 SQVTM and CDR2 ANQGSEA. Trimming took off 7 bases at V and 9 bases at J, with 18 bases between the two ends. This CDR3 has 13 amino acids. The template was genomic DNA from peripheral blood, not RNA. This entry is derived from a study of T cell repertoires in aging, cancer and after chemotherapy. A mixed TRB-A/B primer pool amplified rearranged TRB by multiplex touch-down PCR. TCRdb re-called the multiplex PCR reads with MiXCR, one entry per CDR3 protein. The sample comprises 8,000 to 10,000 distinct CDR3 sequences, roughly 25% of which are singletons, and roughly 2.6% rests with the top ten.

This receptor was identified in a human donor in good health. The sample was blood. The rearrangement links TRBV29-1 to TRBJ2-2, with D maybe TRBD2 (6 bases). The CDR3 sequence: CSASPRGSRELFF. CDR3 DNA: TGCAGCGCGTCGCCCCGGGGGTCCCGGGAGCTGTTTTTT.